This entry lists 31 T cell receptor beta chains sequenced from one sample in a study of blood T cell repertoires in COVID-19. Data came from immunoSEQ multiplex PCR; TCRdb stores just in-frame clones and leaves some out. The table lists over 15,000 clones, around 85% of them singletons. Sequencing was done on a sample of peripheral blood. These receptor sequences come from a man older than 75 with acute or convalescent COVID-19.

This chain joins TRBV5-5 and TRBJ1-2; D may be TRBD1 (6 bases). Looked up from germline, CDR1 is SGHKS and CDR2 is YYEKEE (reference sequence). CDR3 size: 14 residues. The ends were cut back, 2 bases at V and 4 bases at J, with 12 bases in the middle. Here the CDR3 reads CASSFGGLAYGYTF. The CDR3 region has the DNA TGTGCCAGCAGCTTCGGGGGGCTGGCCTATGGCTACACCTTC.

This rearrangement joins TRBV7-2 to TRBJ1-1; D is ambiguous. The length of the CDR3 is 14 residues. From germline, CDR1 is SGHTA and CDR2 FQGNSA. The ends were cut back, 1 base at V and 1 base at J, with 7 bases in the middle. The CDR3, as DNA: TGTGCCAGCAGCTTAGGGGCGTCGAACACTGAAGCTTTCTTT. The encoded protein is CASSLGASNTEAFF.

A remark on this clone: The junction differs from germline at one of its ends, possibly a read error. This chain uses TRBV28 with TRBJ1-2; D gene uncertain. From germline, CDR1 is MDHEN and CDR2 SYDVKM. The CDR3 length is 14 residues. CDR3 nucleotides: TGTGCCAGCAGTTTGAGCCTCTTTAACTATGGCTACGCCTTC. Protein sequence: CASSLSLFNYGYAF.

V gene TRBV7-9 combines with J gene TRBJ1-2; tentatively, D is TRBD1 (6 bases). The germline gives CDR1 SEHNR, CDR2 FQNEAQ (reference sequence). Trimming stripped 5 bases from V and 6 bases from J, with 10 bases between. There are 12 residues in the CDR3. In DNA form, the CDR3 reads TGTGCCAGCAGCCTGGACAGACATGGCTACACCTTC. Translating it yields CASSLDRHGYTF. The whole variable domain, remainder taken from reference TRBV7-9 and TRBJ1-2, is DTGVSQNPRHKITKRGQNVTFRCDPISEHNRLYWYRQTLGQGPEFLTYFQNEAQLEKSRLLSDRFSAERPKGSFSTLEIQRTEQGDSAMYLCASSLDRHGYTFGSGTRLTVV.

In this sample, this clone turned up a few times. The CDR3 DNA sequence: TGTGCCAGCAGAGCGAAACAGGGGACTGAAGCTTTCTTT. Its protein is CASRAKQGTEAFF. This rearrangement joins TRBV6-4 to TRBJ1-1; 7 bases line up with TRBD1. The CDR3 covers 13 residues. The ends lost 6 bases at V and 5 bases at J; junction bases unmatched: 6. The V gene's germline CDR1 is MRHNA and CDR2 SNTAGT.

V is TRBV3-1 (or the pseudogene TRBV3-2) and J is TRBJ1-5; tentatively, D is TRBD1 (5 bases). This CDR3 is built from 18 residues. The V end lost 2 bases, the J end lost 0 bases, and 17 bases lay between the germline ends. Germline loops: CDR1 LGHDT, CDR2 YNNKEL (reference sequence). CDR3 sequence (DNA): TGTGCCAGCAGCCAACCCCGGGCAGGGTTAAATAGCAATCAGCCCCAGCATTTT. Its protein product is CASSQPRAGLNSNQPQHF.

J is TRBJ1-1 and V is TRBV6-5, with 7 bases matching TRBD1. The CDR3 contains 13 residues. Trimming took 5 bases from V and 5 from J; bases not matched to a gene: 5. Germline CDR1 MNHEY, CDR2 SVGAGI. The chain's CDR3 is CASSRRQGTEAFF. In nucleotides, the CDR3 is TGTGCCAGCAGTAGGAGACAGGGAACTGAAGCTTTCTTT.

V gene TRBV7-6 combines with J gene TRBJ1-4; D not certain. CDR1 is SGHVS and CDR2 is FNYEAQ in the germline V gene. The CDR3 loop spans 15 amino acids. The V gene lost 6 bases and the J gene lost 0 bases, with 11 bases spanning the gap. CDR3 sequence: CASRRTAATNEKLFF. The CDR3 nucleotides are TGTGCCAGCAGACGGACTGCCGCAACTAATGAAAAACTGTTTTTT.

The CDR3 loop is CASSPTGGATGEQYF. DNA of the CDR3: TGTGCCAGCTCACCGACAGGGGGCGCGACCGGCGAGCAGTACTTC. The rearrangement joins TRBV18 to TRBJ2-7, with 10 bases fitting TRBD1. The V gene's germline CDR1 is KGHSH and CDR2 LQKENI. The CDR3 totals 15 residues. The ends lost 3 bases at V and 6 bases at J; junction bases unmatched: 8.

The gene calls are TRBV19 and TRBJ1-5; no definite D call. Germline lookup yields CDR1 LNHDA and CDR2 SQIVND (reference sequence). The CDR3 has 15 residues. Trimming removed 5 bases from V and 0 bases from J, with 11 bases in between. Written as DNA, the CDR3 is TGTGCCAGTAGTGGTGCATTCTATAGCAATCAGCCCCAGCATTTT. Protein product: CASSGAFYSNQPQHF. The complete variable domain, with remaining parts taken from reference TRBV19 and TRBJ1-5, reads DGGITQSPKYLFRKEGQNVTLSCEQNLNHDAMYWYRQDPGQGLRLIYYSQIVNDFQKGDIAEGYSVSREKKESFPLTVTSAQKNPTAFYLCASSGAFYSNQPQHFGDGTRLSIL.

The V gene is TRBV28, the J gene TRBJ2-3; D possibly corresponds to TRBD2 (5 bases). With 5 bases removed from V and 9 bases from J, the gap between germline ends came to 21 bases. CDR3 length equals 15 residues. Germline assignment: CDR1 MDHEN and CDR2 SYDVKM. The CDR3: CASSPLGASLVTQYF. The DNA of the CDR3 is TGTGCCAGCAGTCCCCTGGGTGCTAGCTTGGTGACGCAGTATTTT. The complete variable domain, with remaining parts taken from reference TRBV28 and TRBJ2-3, reads DVKVTQSSRYLVKRTGEKVFLECVQDMDHENMFWYRQDPGLGLRLIYFSYDVKMKEKGDIPEGYSVSREKKERFSLILESASTNQTSMYLCASSPLGASLVTQYFGPGTRLTVL.

J is TRBJ2-1 and V is TRBV6-2 or TRBV6-3, with D maybe TRBD2 (7 bases). Per the germline V gene, CDR1 is MNHEY and CDR2 is SVGEGT. The CDR3 has 13 amino acids. V was trimmed by 5 bases and J by 9 bases, leaving 14 bases between them. The CDR3 DNA is TGTGCCAGCAGTAAGGGGGGGCCTAGTGAGCAGTTCTTC. Protein product: CASSKGGPSEQFF.

This clone occurred a few times. The V and J genes are TRBV10-2 and TRBJ1-2, with TRBD1 identical over 9 bases. Germline CDR1 and CDR2: WSHSY and SAAADI. V was pared by 6 bases and J by 3 bases, with 5 bases of the junction left unmatched. The CDR3 is 14 residues long. The CDR3 DNA sequence: TGCGCCAGCAGCATGGGACAGGGAGACTATGGCTACACCTTC. Protein sequence: CASSMGQGDYGYTF.

This sequence joins TRBV20-1 and TRBJ1-2; D uncertain. The CDR3 consists of 9 residues. Germline V gene lookup returns CDR1 DFQATT and CDR2 SNEGSKA (reference sequence). V lost 6 bases to trimming and J lost 9 bases, with 8 bases between them. The CDR3 loop reads CSAHPRYTF. For the CDR3, the DNA is TGCAGTGCCCATCCCCGCTACACCTTC.

The chain is built from TRBV5-4 and TRBJ2-5, with 10 bases lining up with TRBD1. V was clipped by 4 bases and J by 5 bases; unmatched bases: 5. The length of the CDR3 is 14 residues. Germline CDR1 reads SGHNT; CDR2 reads YYREEE (reference sequence). The CDR3 spells CASSPGQGWETQYF. The DNA of the CDR3 is TGTGCCAGCAGCCCGGGACAGGGGTGGGAGACCCAGTACTTC.

V usage is TRBV5-1 and J usage is TRBJ1-4; 9 bases align to TRBD1. The germline gives CDR1 SGHRS, CDR2 YFSETQ. J gave up 8 bases and V 3 bases, and 11 bases lay outside the gene matches. The CDR3 covers 16 residues. Written as DNA, the CDR3 is TGCGCCAGCAGCTGGAACCCGGGACAGGGTGAAGAAAAACTGTTTTTT. Translating it yields CASSWNPGQGEEKLFF.

In this sample, this clone turned up once. Written as DNA, the CDR3 is TGTGCCAGCTCACCAAAGGTGACAGTGCTGGACTATGGCTACACCTTC. It is translated as CASSPKVTVLDYGYTF. The genes are TRBV18 and TRBJ1-2; D is perhaps TRBD1 (5 bases). Trimming stripped 2 bases from V and 3 bases from J, with 16 bases between. The CDR3 loop spans 16 amino acids. Germline V lookup: CDR1 KGHSH, CDR2 LQKENI.

The chain recombines TRBV5-8 with TRBJ1-1; the D is unclear. With 0 bases removed from V and 1 base from J, the gap between germline ends came to 13 bases. The CDR3 totals 16 residues. Germline V lookup: CDR1 SGHTS, CDR2 YDEGEE. Written as DNA, the CDR3 is TGTGCCAGCAGCTTGGCCTCAAGCCGTCCGAACACTGAAGCTTTCTTT. It codes for CASSLASSRPNTEAFF.

V and J are TRBV5-1 and TRBJ1-1; maybe TRBD1 (5 bases). This CDR3 has 14 residues. CDR1 is SGHRS and CDR2 is YFSETQ in the germline V gene. Trimming shortened V by 0 bases and J by 0 bases, and 6 bases separated the two germline ends. CDR3 in DNA: TGCGCCAGCAGCTTGGGGACACTGAACACTGAAGCTTTCTTT. It is translated as CASSLGTLNTEAFF.

The chain uses TRBV7-3 and TRBJ1-6; 7 bases are shared with TRBD1. Germline lookup yields CDR1 SGHTA and CDR2 FQGTGA. The ends lost 2 bases at V and 10 bases at J; junction bases unmatched: 2. This CDR3 has 13 residues. The CDR3 here is CASSLDRESPLHF. The CDR3 coding sequence is TGTGCCAGCAGCTTAGACAGGGAATCACCCCTCCACTTT.

The chain has TRBV6-5 and TRBJ2-7, with 7 bases matching TRBD2. Trimming at V came to 6 bases and at J to 1 base, leaving 9 bases not matched to a gene. CDR3 length equals 15 residues. Germline CDR1 reads MNHEY; CDR2 reads SVGAGI. CDR3 DNA: TGTGCCAGCAGACTAGGCCGCGGGGGATCCTACGAGCAGTACTTC. It codes for CASRLGRGGSYEQYF.

This rearrangement joins TRBV11-2 to TRBJ1-4; TRBD1 might be the D (6 bases). The V gene lost 5 bases and the J gene lost 7 bases, with 17 bases spanning the gap. Germline V lookup: CDR1 SGHAT, CDR2 FQNNGV. This CDR3 is 15 amino acids long. CDR3 in DNA: TGTGCCAGCAGCCTGGGGGCGCTACAGGTTGAAAAACTGTTTTTT. Amino acid sequence: CASSLGALQVEKLFF.

The sample holds many counts of this clone. The chain is built from TRBV6-2 or TRBV6-3 and TRBJ2-1; 8 bases are a match to TRBD1. The CDR3 runs to 17 residues. The V gene's germline CDR1 is MNHEY and CDR2 SVGEGT. Germline trimming cut 4 bases from V and 7 bases from J; bases unmatched to any gene: 15. The CDR3 bases are TGTGCCAGCAGTTCAATGGGACAGGTGTGGGCCACGAATGAGCAGTTCTTC. This sequence encodes CASSSMGQVWATNEQFF.

The chain is built from TRBV27 and TRBJ2-7; no firm D call. Germline V gene sequence: CDR1 MNHEY, CDR2 SMNVEV (reference sequence). This CDR3 has 15 residues. The V end was cut by 2 bases, the J end by 5 bases, with 16 bases between. The DNA for the CDR3 is TGTGCCAGCAGTTTAAGTTACGAGGAGTATAACGAGCAGTACTTC. This translates into CASSLSYEEYNEQYF.

This clone was observed a single time. The chain is built from TRBV7-2 and TRBJ2-7; D perhaps matches TRBD2 (6 bases). The CDR3 has 15 amino acids. The ends were cut back, 5 bases at V and 5 bases at J, with 19 bases in the middle. Looked up from germline, CDR1 is SGHTA and CDR2 is FQGNSA. Here the CDR3 DNA reads TGTGCCAGCAGCCCCCCGGCGGGACCCGCGCACGAGCAGTACTTC. This encodes CASSPPAGPAHEQYF.

The chain combines TRBV7-9 with TRBJ2-1; 8 bases align to TRBD2. The CDR3 has 16 amino acids. CDR1 is SEHNR and CDR2 is FQNEAQ in the germline V gene (reference sequence). The J segment lost 7 bases and the V segment lost 5 bases, leaving 13 bases of the junction unmatched. The CDR3 is CASSPVRGAPSNEQFF. CDR3 nucleotide sequence: TGTGCCAGCAGCCCAGTGCGGGGGGCCCCCTCAAATGAGCAGTTCTTC.

The genes are TRBV18 and TRBJ2-5, with D hard to call. The V gene lost 4 bases and the J gene lost 5 bases, with 11 bases spanning the gap. The CDR3 spans 13 residues. Germline CDR1 is KGHSH and CDR2 is LQKENI. The CDR3 coding sequence is TGTGCCAGCTCACTTTCGAGGTGGGAGACCCAGTACTTC. Protein product: CASSLSRWETQYF.

This clone was detected only once. V usage is TRBV5-4 and J usage is TRBJ2-7, with TRBD1 matching 9 bases. The germline CDR1 and CDR2 sequences are SGHNT and YYREEE (reference sequence). The CDR3 covers 12 residues. The trim removed 5 bases at V and 3 bases at J, leaving 0 bases unmatched. The CDR3 loop reads CASRGQGYEQYF. The CDR3 nucleotides are TGTGCCAGCAGGGGACAGGGCTACGAGCAGTACTTC.

The genes are TRBV28 and TRBJ1-4; D uncertain. The CDR3 sequence is 12 residues long. Germline V gene lookup returns CDR1 MDHEN and CDR2 SYDVKM. Trimming removed 3 bases at V and 7 bases at J, with 6 bases between. CDR3 residues: CASSLQVEKLFF. DNA of the CDR3: TGTGCCAGCAGTTTGCAGGTTGAAAAACTGTTTTTT.

The gene calls are TRBV19 and TRBJ1-2, with D unresolved. V lost 3 bases to trimming and J lost 0 bases, with 14 bases between them. CDR1 and CDR2 from the germline V gene are LNHDA and SQIVND (reference sequence). The CDR3 has 16 amino acids. CDR3 bases: TGTGCCAGTAGTATTGGGAGGAGCCAAGCTAACTATGGCTACACCTTC. It yields the protein CASSIGRSQANYGYTF.

The chain recombines TRBV6-5 with TRBJ1-1; D gene unclear. Trimming shortened V by 6 bases and J by 3 bases, and 8 bases separated the two germline ends. The germline gives CDR1 MNHEY, CDR2 SVGAGI. The CDR3 consists of 12 residues. DNA of the CDR3: TGTGCCAGCAGACTCGCCCACACTGAAGCTTTCTTT. This codes for CASRLAHTEAFF.